This TCR beta chain is drawn from a study of blood T cell dynamics during melanoma immunotherapy (dated by TCRdb to 2020 to 2021). Turning to the overall study: The patients had metastatic melanoma and were given first-line pembrolizumab or nivolumab plus ipilimumab as standard of care in the United Kingdom. Peripheral T cell receptor repertoires of metastatic melanoma patients were profiled before and after one cycle of checkpoint inhibitor therapy to find early correlates of response. Consecutive patients formed a training cohort, and a further independent group of patients from the same centre was pooled into an external validation set.

This clone was counted once. No cognate antigen has been identified for it. Qualities for individual bases were not recorded, and no much larger clone is one base off. Based on the germline V gene, the CDR1 and CDR2 sequences are KGHSH and LQKENI. V loses 4 bases at its end and J loses 0 bases; junction bases beyond the gene matches: 1. The CDR3 measures 14 amino acids from cysteine to phenylalanine. Solely the CDR3 DNA is kept, with 42 bases framed from the first base. Results the study describes overall, beyond this receptor: Unlike progressors, patients who went on to achieve disease control showed a bifurcated reorganization of the PBMC repertoire at W3, with either increased clonality or increased diversity. Whether the T cell clones driving repertoire changes were melanoma-specific or reflected general immune activation could not be determined in the study. The relatively small sample size was acknowledged as potentially limiting generalization of the results.

Every bulk PBMC sample had a fixed 350 ng of DNA loaded. TCR beta CDR3 sequences were amplified from genomic DNA with the immunoSEQ TCRb Assay kit following manufacturer instructions. The KAPA Library Quantification Kit for Illumina platforms was used to quantify pooled libraries by qPCR. Pooled libraries were clustered at 0.6-1.1 pM and sequenced on an Illumina NextSeq 500. The original methods were these. TCR data were analyzed using immunoSEQ ANALYZER and the R LymphoSeq package. A rearrangement efficiency score was calculated as productive divided by the sum of productive and non-productive CDR3 sequences. Clonality was assessed using the Gini coefficient and diversity using the Renyi index at alpha=1, with pairwise comparisons between timepoints within each patient. In LymphoSeq, clonal relatedness was computed using an edit distance of 3, and repertoire similarity was computed using the Bhattacharyya coefficient. Linear discriminant analysis on week-3 changes in clonality and diversity was built with the R MASS and caret packages to classify response. The table comes from immuneACCESS by way of TCRdb, which keeps in-frame sequences with V and J called. Part of the clones is missing from these tables; in studies checked, under half for an unresolved V gene and the rest for unknown reasons. That table supplies the V and J calls and clone size; D and trimming were determined from the DNA. The sample includes roughly 9,900 clones, with 87% observed a single time. The top ten constitute 6.5% to 8.5% of the sample.

In the paper's terms, the time point label means: week 3, after first cycle of checkpoint inhibitor. Blood samples were collected before treatment (T0) and at week 3 (W3), after the first cycle of checkpoint blockade. Except for two patients with rapid clinical progression, response was assessed 12 weeks after the first infusion by RECIST 1.1; disease control meant complete response, partial response or stable disease. Patients were excluded for prior systemic cancer treatment, concomitant immunosuppressant therapy or synchronous other active malignancies. Both bulk PBMC and plasma cell-free DNA were sequenced for TCR beta so that circulating cells and T cell turnover could be tracked. Lymphoprep and SepMate tubes were used to isolate PBMC from blood, and red cell lysis was then performed. DNA from PBMC and sorted T cell subsets was extracted with QIAamp DNA Blood Mini kits.

The sequences come from blood, collected from a patient treated with checkpoint blockade. The sequence was obtained from a human donor with melanoma. The rearranged chain carries TRBV18 and TRBJ1-1; the junction holds 8 bases that match TRBD1. The CDR3 protein is CASSLGQVNTEAFF. The DNA is as follows: TGTGCCAGCTCACTGGGACAGGTGAACACTGAAGCTTTCTTT.